This T cell receptor beta chain stems from a study of blood T cell repertoires in COVID-19. About the research overall: PBMCs, B-cell-depleted T cells, or T cells provided the cDNA or gDNA that made up the material.

Clones were sequenced by immunoSEQ multiplex PCR, and TCRdb holds only the in-frame ones, with some missing. The table records fewer than 100,000 clones, about 80% of them present only once. The germline V gene has CDR1 GTSNPN and CDR2 SVGIG (reference sequence). The CDR3 extends over 15 amino acids. V dropped 0 bases and J dropped 1; count of bases not matched to a gene: 3. The sequence derives from an older woman with acute or convalescent COVID-19. Sequenced input: peripheral blood. This chain links TRBV30 with TRBJ1-1; 9 positions agree with TRBD1. This CDR3 reads CAWSVTGGWNTEAFF. The CDR3 coding sequence is TGTGCCTGGAGTGTGACAGGGGGTTGGAACACTGAAGCTTTCTTT. Full variable domain (outside the CDR3, taken from reference TRBV30 and TRBJ1-1): SQTIHQWPATLVQPVGSPLSLECTVEGTSNPNLYWYRQAAGRGLQLLFYSVGIGQISSEVPQNLSASRPQDRQFILSSKKLLLSDSGFYLCAWSVTGGWNTEAFFGQGTRLTVV.